This TCR beta chain was profiled in a study of T cell responses to AZD1222 COVID-19 vaccine. From germline, CDR1 is MDHEN and CDR2 SYDVKM. This CDR3 region has 15 residues. J was trimmed by 5 bases and V by 5 bases; bases with no gene match: 9. The repertoire was sequenced with immunoSEQ multiplex PCR; TCRdb's copy has only in-frame clones and lacks some. The sample lists 90,000 to 150,000 clones, roughly nine tenths occurring once. The source was peripheral blood, collected on day 0 of AZD1222 vaccination. The chain employs TRBV28 and TRBJ2-3; 8 nucleotides match TRBD2. The receptor's source is an adult in good health. The CDR3 region is CASSTSGPTRDTQYF. The DNA of the CDR3 is TGTGCCAGCAGTACTAGCGGCCCTACCCGAGATACGCAGTATTTT. Filled out from reference TRBV28 and TRBJ2-3, the complete variable domain reads DVKVTQSSRYLVKRTGEKVFLECVQDMDHENMFWYRQDPGLGLRLIYFSYDVKMKEKGDIPEGYSVSREKKERFSLILESASTNQTSMYLCASSTSGPTRDTQYFGPGTRLTVL.